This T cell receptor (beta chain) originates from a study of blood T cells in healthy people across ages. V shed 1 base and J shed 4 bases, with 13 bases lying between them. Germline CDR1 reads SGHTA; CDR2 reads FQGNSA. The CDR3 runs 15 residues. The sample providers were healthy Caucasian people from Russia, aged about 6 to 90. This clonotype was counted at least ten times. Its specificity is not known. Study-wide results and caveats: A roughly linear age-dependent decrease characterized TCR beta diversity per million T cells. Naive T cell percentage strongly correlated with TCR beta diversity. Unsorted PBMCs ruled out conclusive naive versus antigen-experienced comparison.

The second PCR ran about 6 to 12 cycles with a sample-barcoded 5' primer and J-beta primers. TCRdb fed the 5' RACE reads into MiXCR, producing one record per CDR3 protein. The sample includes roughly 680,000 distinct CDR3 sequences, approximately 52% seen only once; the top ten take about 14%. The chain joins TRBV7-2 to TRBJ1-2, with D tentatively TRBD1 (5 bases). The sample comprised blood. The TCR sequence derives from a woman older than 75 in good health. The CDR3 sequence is CASSLEAGQSYGYTF. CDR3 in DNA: TGTGCCAGCAGCTTAGAGGCGGGGCAATCCTATGGCTACACCTTC.